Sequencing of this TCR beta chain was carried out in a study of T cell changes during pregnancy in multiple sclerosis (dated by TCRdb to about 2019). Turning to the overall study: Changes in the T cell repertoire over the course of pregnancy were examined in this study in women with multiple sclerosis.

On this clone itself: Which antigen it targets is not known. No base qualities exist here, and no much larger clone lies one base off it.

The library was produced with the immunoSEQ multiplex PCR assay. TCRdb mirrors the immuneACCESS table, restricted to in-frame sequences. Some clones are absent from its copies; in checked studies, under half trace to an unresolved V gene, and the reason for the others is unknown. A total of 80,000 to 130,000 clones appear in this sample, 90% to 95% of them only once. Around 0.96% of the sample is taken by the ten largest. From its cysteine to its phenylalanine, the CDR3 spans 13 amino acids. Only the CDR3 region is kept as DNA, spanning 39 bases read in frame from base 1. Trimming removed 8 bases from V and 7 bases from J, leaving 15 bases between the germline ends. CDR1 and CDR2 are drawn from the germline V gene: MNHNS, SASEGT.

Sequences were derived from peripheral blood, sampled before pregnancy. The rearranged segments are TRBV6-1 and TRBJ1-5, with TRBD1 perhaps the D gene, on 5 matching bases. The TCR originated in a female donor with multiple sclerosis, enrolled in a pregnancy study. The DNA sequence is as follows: TGTGCCAGCTCTGCGGGGGAAAGCCAGCCCCAGCATTTT. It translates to CASSAGESQPQHF.